This T cell receptor beta chain was found in a study of healthy donors' naive CD4 and CD8 T cells. Looking at the study overall: Three donor age groups were sampled: 20-25, 40-50 and 60-70 years; half female. Study-level points and caveats: Positive CDR3 charge linked to CD4+ cells, negative to CD8+ cells.

Trimming cost V 3 bases and J 2 bases, with 8 bases left between them. CDR1 is DFQATT and CDR2 is SNEGSKA in the germline V gene (reference sequence). The length of the CDR3 is 13 residues. TCR libraries were built from approximately 490 ng of total RNA by linear amplification. One entry per CDR3 protein results from TCRdb running MiXCR on the reads. This sample has 180,000 or so distinct CDR3 sequences; around 74% occur once, and the top ten carry 2.3%. Naive T cells were sorted: CD4+CD8-CD45RO-CD45RA+ for CD4+, CD8+CD4-CD45RA+CD27bright for CD8+. This clonotype was picked up one time. What it binds is not known.

The genes are TRBV20-1 and TRBJ1-3, with TRBD1 as a possible D gene (5 bases). This sequence was found in a pool of human donors in good health; the sample pools cells from several healthy donors. Source material: naive CD4+ and CD8+ T cells sorted from blood, pooled from several donors. The CDR3 is CSARRRAGNTIYF. Written as DNA, the CDR3 is TGCAGTGCTAGGCGCAGGGCTGGAAACACCATATATTTT.